A selection of T cell receptor beta chains follows, all from one sample in a study of T cells after yellow fever vaccination. TCRdb redid the calling of the 5' RACE reads with MiXCR, one entry per CDR3 protein. This sample has a few hundred thousand distinct CDR3 sequences, with roughly a sixth found just once. The sample was PBMCs, taken before the yellow fever booster vaccination. These receptor sequences come from a man aged 18 to 30 who received the YFV17D yellow fever vaccine. Each CDR3 is given with its conserved first and last residue. The D gene is left open where the match is weak. Clone size is stated in some rows and not others, as once, few, many or a class when expanded.

j_gene: TRBJ2-2; d_gene: NA; v_gene: TRBV2; abundance: few; CDR3nt: TGTGCCAGCAGTGAAGCGCGTTATAGCGGACCCACCGGGGAGCTGTTTTTT; CDR3aa: CASSEARYSGPTGELFF
j_gene: TRBJ2-3; d_gene: NA; v_gene: TRBV7-8; abundance: many; CDR3nt: TGTGCCAGCAGCCAAAACTTAGATACGCAGTATTTT; CDR3aa: CASSQNLDTQYF
j_gene: TRBJ1-2; d_gene: NA; v_gene: TRBV24-1; abundance: NA; CDR3nt: TGTGCCACCAGTGATTTGCAAGGACAGCGACTCTATGGCTACACCTTC; CDR3aa: CATSDLQGQRLYGYTF
j_gene: TRBJ2-3; d_gene: TRBD2; v_gene: TRBV9; abundance: few; CDR3nt: TGTGCCAGCAGCCCCACTAGCGGCCCCACAGATACGCAGTATTTT; CDR3aa: CASSPTSGPTDTQYF
j_gene: TRBJ2-5; d_gene: TRBD1; v_gene: TRBV12-5; abundance: NA; CDR3nt: TGTGCTAGTGGTTTGGGTGAGAGCCGACAGGGGACCCAGTACTTC; CDR3aa: CASGLGESRQGTQYF
j_gene: TRBJ2-3; d_gene: NA; v_gene: TRBV7-3; abundance: NA; CDR3nt: TGTGCCAGCAGCGACACTCGGGCAGGGGAAGATACGCAGTATTTT; CDR3aa: CASSDTRAGEDTQYF
j_gene: TRBJ2-1; d_gene: TRBD2; v_gene: TRBV20-1; abundance: few; CDR3nt: TGCAGTGCTAGCACTGGGGAACTAGCGGGGATACTTTTCTCCTACAATGAGCAGTTCTTC; CDR3aa: CSASTGELAGILFSYNEQFF
j_gene: TRBJ1-2; d_gene: NA; v_gene: TRBV6-6; abundance: NA; CDR3nt: TGTGCCAGCAGAGGGGGAGAGCGTGGCTACACCTTC; CDR3aa: CASRGGERGYTF
j_gene: TRBJ2-2; d_gene: NA; v_gene: TRBV5-1; abundance: once; CDR3nt: TGCGCCAGCAGCCGCCGCGGCGGCTCGAACACCGGGGAGCTGTTTTTT; CDR3aa: CASSRRGGSNTGELFF
j_gene: TRBJ2-2; d_gene: NA; v_gene: TRBV20-1; abundance: NA; CDR3nt: TGCAGTGCTAGAAGGCGCGTCGGGGAGCTGTTTTTT; CDR3aa: CSARRRVGELFF
j_gene: TRBJ1-1; d_gene: TRBD1; v_gene: TRBV9; abundance: NA; CDR3nt: TGTGCCAGCAGCGTAGCAGTACAGGGGGCGAATTCGATGAACACTGAAGCTTTCTTT; CDR3aa: CASSVAVQGANSMNTEAFF
j_gene: TRBJ2-5; d_gene: TRBD1; v_gene: TRBV5-5; abundance: NA; CDR3nt: TGTGCCAGCGACAGGGCCGTGGGCATGGAGACCCAGTACTTC; CDR3aa: CASDRAVGMETQYF
j_gene: TRBJ1-5; d_gene: NA; v_gene: TRBV4-2; abundance: many; CDR3nt: TGTGCCAGCAGCCAAGTTGCTAACGGAATAGATCAGCCCCAGCATTTT; CDR3aa: CASSQVANGIDQPQHF
j_gene: TRBJ2-7; d_gene: NA; v_gene: TRBV7-6; abundance: NA; CDR3nt: TGTGCCAGCAGCTTAGAAGCGGTCCATTATTACGAGCAGTACTTC; CDR3aa: CASSLEAVHYYEQYF
j_gene: TRBJ1-1; d_gene: NA; v_gene: TRBV9; abundance: NA; CDR3nt: TGTGCCAGCAGCGTAGAGTGGGGGAGGACTGAAGCTTTCTTT; CDR3aa: CASSVEWGRTEAFF
j_gene: TRBJ1-2; d_gene: NA; v_gene: TRBV11-2; abundance: NA; CDR3nt: TGTGCCAGCAGCTTGAAGGCAGGCCTCGACTATGGCTACACCTTC; CDR3aa: CASSLKAGLDYGYTF
j_gene: TRBJ2-1; d_gene: NA; v_gene: TRBV9; abundance: few; CDR3nt: TGTGCCAGCAGCGTAGATCAGGTTGGGGCCTACAATGAGCAGTTCTTC; CDR3aa: CASSVDQVGAYNEQFF
j_gene: TRBJ2-7; d_gene: TRBD2; v_gene: TRBV11-3; abundance: NA; CDR3nt: TGTGCCAGCAGCTTAGTGGGGACTAGCGGGGGGGCGGGTATGTACGAGCAGTACTTC; CDR3aa: CASSLVGTSGGAGMYEQYF
j_gene: TRBJ2-6; d_gene: NA; v_gene: TRBV5-1; abundance: few; CDR3nt: TGCGCCAGCAGCTACGACCCCTCTGGGGCCAACGTCCTGACTTTC; CDR3aa: CASSYDPSGANVLTF
j_gene: TRBJ2-1; d_gene: NA; v_gene: TRBV21-1; abundance: NA; CDR3nt: TGTGCCAGCAGCAAAGCGGATAGCGGGGGGAATAGGTATGAGCAGTTCTTC; CDR3aa: CASSKADSGGNRYEQFF
j_gene: TRBJ1-1; d_gene: NA; v_gene: TRBV4-1; abundance: NA; CDR3nt: TGCGCCAGCAGCCCACCCAGGTCCCGATCTGAAGCTTTCTTT; CDR3aa: CASSPPRSRSEAFF
j_gene: TRBJ2-7; d_gene: NA; v_gene: TRBV19; abundance: few; CDR3nt: TGTGCCAGTAGTAGAGACTTTCTGGGCGAGCAGTACTTC; CDR3aa: CASSRDFLGEQYF
j_gene: TRBJ1-5; d_gene: NA; v_gene: TRBV5-6; abundance: NA; CDR3nt: TGTGCCAGCAGCCGGGACGGTAACGATCAGCCCCAGCATTTT; CDR3aa: CASSRDGNDQPQHF
j_gene: TRBJ1-1; d_gene: NA; v_gene: TRBV5-1; abundance: NA; CDR3nt: TGCGCCAGCAGCTCTCTCGGCGTCAGCCAGAACACTGAAGCTTTCTTT; CDR3aa: CASSSLGVSQNTEAFF
j_gene: TRBJ2-7; d_gene: TRBD1; v_gene: TRBV29-1; abundance: few; CDR3nt: TGCAGCGTTGCTTCCGGGACAGGGCCCTACGAGCAGTACTTC; CDR3aa: CSVASGTGPYEQYF
j_gene: TRBJ2-7; d_gene: NA; v_gene: TRBV6-5; abundance: few; CDR3nt: TGTGCCAGCAGTTACGGGACCAACTACGAGCAGTACTTC; CDR3aa: CASSYGTNYEQYF
j_gene: TRBJ1-5; d_gene: NA; v_gene: TRBV5-5; abundance: once; CDR3nt: TGTGCCAGCAGCTCGTCCTCTCTAGGGCAGCCCCAGCATTTT; CDR3aa: CASSSSSLGQPQHF
j_gene: TRBJ2-4; d_gene: NA; v_gene: TRBV9; abundance: few; CDR3nt: TGTGCCAGCAGCGTAGTGGGGACGGGCGGGGACATTCAGTACTTC; CDR3aa: CASSVVGTGGDIQYF
j_gene: TRBJ2-3; d_gene: NA; v_gene: TRBV5-1; abundance: many; CDR3nt: TGCGCCAGCAGCTTGGGATCCAGGAGCGCAGATACGCAGTATTTT; CDR3aa: CASSLGSRSADTQYF
j_gene: TRBJ1-5; d_gene: NA; v_gene: TRBV15; abundance: many; CDR3nt: TGTGCCACCAGCAGAGAGGGGGGCAGGGGAAATCAGCCCCAGCATTTT; CDR3aa: CATSREGGRGNQPQHF
j_gene: TRBJ1-5; d_gene: TRBD1; v_gene: TRBV5-6; abundance: few; CDR3nt: TGTGCCAGCAGCTCCTTGGGGGACAGGGCCAATCAGCCCCAGCATTTT; CDR3aa: CASSSLGDRANQPQHF
j_gene: TRBJ2-5; d_gene: NA; v_gene: TRBV11-2; abundance: NA; CDR3nt: TGTGCCAGCAGCCTAAGACAGGCGCCCGGGGGAGAGACCCAGTACTTC; CDR3aa: CASSLRQAPGGETQYF
j_gene: TRBJ1-1; d_gene: NA; v_gene: TRBV6-5; abundance: few; CDR3nt: TGTGCCAGCAGTATATTCGACAGGAACACTGAAGCTTTCTTT; CDR3aa: CASSIFDRNTEAFF
j_gene: TRBJ2-2; d_gene: NA; v_gene: TRBV10-3; abundance: NA; CDR3nt: TGTGCCATCAGTCCGACAGGCTTCGGGGAGCTGTTTTTT; CDR3aa: CAISPTGFGELFF
j_gene: TRBJ2-3; d_gene: TRBD2; v_gene: TRBV25-1; abundance: few; CDR3nt: TGTGCCAGCAAGGTAGCGGGGGCAGATACGCAGTATTTT; CDR3aa: CASKVAGADTQYF
j_gene: TRBJ1-4; d_gene: TRBD1; v_gene: TRBV3-1; abundance: NA; CDR3nt: TGTGCCAGCAGCCAGCCAGTTACTGGGACAGAAAATGAAAAACTGTTTTTT; CDR3aa: CASSQPVTGTENEKLFF
j_gene: TRBJ1-3; d_gene: NA; v_gene: TRBV5-1; abundance: few; CDR3nt: TGCGCCAGCAGCTCACAGGGTGCTGGAAACACCATATATTTT; CDR3aa: CASSSQGAGNTIYF
j_gene: TRBJ2-5; d_gene: NA; v_gene: TRBV3-1; abundance: many; CDR3nt: TGTGCCAGCAGCCCTCGGGGTGGCAGCCAAGAGACCCAGTACTTC; CDR3aa: CASSPRGGSQETQYF
j_gene: TRBJ1-1; d_gene: NA; v_gene: TRBV5-4; abundance: few; CDR3nt: TGTGCCAGCAGCGGTGCAGGGCGGAACACTGAAGCTTTCTTT; CDR3aa: CASSGAGRNTEAFF
j_gene: TRBJ1-1; d_gene: NA; v_gene: TRBV11-2; abundance: few; CDR3nt: TGTGCCAGCAGTTCGCCATGGGGGATCCCTGAAGCTTTCTTT; CDR3aa: CASSSPWGIPEAFF
j_gene: TRBJ1-2; d_gene: NA; v_gene: TRBV12-3/TRBV12-4; abundance: NA; CDR3nt: TGTGCCAGCATCCTAAACTGGGGCTATGGCTACACCTTC; CDR3aa: CASILNWGYGYTF
j_gene: TRBJ1-3; d_gene: TRBD1; v_gene: TRBV29-1; abundance: NA; CDR3nt: TGCAGCGCGGTAGCAGGGGGAGTAAACACCATATATTTT; CDR3aa: CSAVAGGVNTIYF